This TCR beta chain was observed in a study of T cells expressing NK-cell markers (dated by TCRdb to about 2020). With respect to the entire study: TCR beta-chain repertoires were profiled in sorted CD3+CD56+NKG2C+, CD3+CD56+NKG2C- and CD3+CD56-NKG2C+ T-cell subsets from fewer than 10 donors. Seven of the eight sequenced donors were HCMV-seropositive and one was HCMV-seronegative. Randomly selected healthy volunteers, three men and five women, were used as the eight sequenced donors. Illumina HiSeq 2000/2500, MiSeq or NextSeq was used to sequence libraries as 2 x 150 bp reads. Overall study results and their limits: It remained unclear whether the expanded NKG2C-expressing T cell clones were specific for HCMV antigens. Those dominant clonotypes were again the most abundant among CD3+CD56-NKG2C+ cells in a few donors, at 28.3-60.1%. In several donors, the dominant CD3+CD56+NKG2C+ clonotypes ranked among the top 10 CD8+ clonotypes, making up roughly 1.0-7.0% of CD8+ T cells.

The run used an Illumina HiSeq 2000. 5'RACE template switching, by which a universal primer site and unique molecular identifiers were added, was used to make TCR beta cDNA libraries. cDNA synthesis was primed from the TCR beta constant segment and was followed by two successive PCR amplification steps. Processing in the source paper ran as follows. MIGEC was used to demultiplex reads and group the reads by UMI, and MiTCR was used to assemble and quantify clonotypes. Only TCR cDNA sequences supported by at least two reads were kept to exclude erroneous sequences. The tcR package was used for downstream repertoire analysis, and clonotypes were matched between fractions using CDR3 nucleotide sequence together with V segment. Antigen specificity was annotated against VDJdb with VDJmatch, allowing one amino acid substitution in CDR3. TCRdb reprocessed the reads, so every CDR3 protein sequence counts as one entry and DNA is not shown. For this entry, the V and J calls and clone size follow TCRdb and not the study's own pipeline. The table kept for this sample lists hundreds of thousands of distinct CDR3 sequences. About 7.3% of the sample rests with the top ten.

From the cysteine through the phenylalanine, the CDR3 covers 16 amino acids. Only the protein is available. As encoded in the germline V gene (reference sequence), CDR1 is SGHNT while CDR2 is YYREEE. To note about this clonotype: Its antigen remains unidentified.

HCMV serostatus was determined by detecting HCMV-specific IgG in serum with a commercial ELISA kit. Peripheral blood mononuclear cells were isolated from blood by Ficoll density gradient centrifugation. The V gene is TRBV5-4 and the J gene is TRBJ2-3; TCRdb's D call, TRBD1, is unchecked because there is no DNA. Sequenced sample: blood T cells: a sorted CD56 or NKG2C T cell subset, CD4+ or CD8+ T cells, or bulk PBMC T cells (not recorded which). This clonotype was obtained from a woman between 18 and 75 years old in good health. CDR3 sequence: CASSSGQERDGATQYF.